The present T cell receptor beta chain was sequenced within a study of T cells after yellow fever vaccination. TCRdb reprocessed the 5' RACE reads via MiXCR and lists one record per CDR3 protein. The data contain hundreds of thousands of distinct CDR3 sequences, around 4% of them singletons. Germline V gene data show CDR1 as KGHSH and CDR2 as LQKENI. This CDR3 contains 14 residues. The V and J ends lost 3 bases and 3 bases, in that order; junction bases with no gene match: 3. V gene TRBV18 combines with J gene TRBJ1-1, with 8 nucleotides matching TRBD1. This sample comprised PBMCs, obtained on the day of the yellow fever booster vaccination. The origin of this receptor is a man aged 18-30 years who received the YFV17D yellow fever vaccine. Here the CDR3 DNA reads TGTGCCAGCTCACCCAGGACAGGGCACACTGAAGCTTTCTTT. Its translation is CASSPRTGHTEAFF.